This T cell receptor (beta chain) comes out of a study of tumor and adjacent non-tumor tissue in lung cancer. On the study more broadly: Stage I to III disease affected 10 men and 5 women aged about 30 to 76.

Trimming cost V 0 bases and J 8 bases, with 16 bases left between them. This CDR3 has 15 residues. Per germline, CDR1 LGHNA and CDR2 YSLEER. Whole-study findings and limits: Higher tumor TCR diversity was associated with shorter survival. Top 100 clones took a larger repertoire share in normal lung.

A modified ARM-PCR protocol with three rounds of nested PCR amplified TCRbeta. TCRdb reprocessed the multiplex PCR reads with MiXCR, giving one entry per CDR3 protein. The sample records some 200,000 distinct CDR3 sequences, 71% being singletons. Details on this clonotype: Its specificity is unknown.

RNA was extracted from bulk tissue without any cell sorting. Chemotherapy-naive patients with new lung cancer underwent thoracic surgery in China, August–late 2014. The rearrangement links TRBV4-3 to TRBJ1-2; possible D gene TRBD1, 5 bases. The TCR comes from a man aged 55 to 70 with non-small cell lung cancer. Sequenced material: lung tumor tissue. CDR3: CASSQENAGRGGYTF. CDR3 nucleotide sequence: TGCGCCAGCAGCCAAGAGAATGCAGGGCGCGGGGGCTACACCTTC.